This TCR beta chain was profiled in a study of T cell clusters in autoimmune cytopenias. One tube held mixed TRB-A and TRB-B primer pools for touch-down PCR. Reanalyzing the multiplex PCR reads, TCRdb keeps one entry per CDR3 protein, without DNA. Here the sample table reports nearly 15,000 distinct CDR3 sequences. CDR3 length: 13 amino acids. CDR1 SGHTA and CDR2 FQGNSA come from the germline V gene. Some 39,000 genome equivalents of blood DNA were amplified for TRB. Separately, the same data were catalogued under a study of T cell repertoires in aging, cancer and after chemotherapy.

This receptor was taken from a human donor in good health. Sequencing was carried out using peripheral blood. The chain uses TRBV7-2 and TRBJ2-1. The CDR3 spells CASSLRLGNEQFF. Full variable domain (remainder filled in from reference TRBV7-2 and TRBJ2-1): GAGVSQSPSNKVTEKGKDVELRCDPISGHTALYWYRQSLGQGLEFLIYFQGNSAPDKSGLPSDRFSAERTGGSVSTLTIQRTQQEDSAVYLCASSLRLGNEQFFGPGTRLTVL.